This TCR beta chain is from a study of blood T cell repertoires in COVID-19. About the research overall: The United States, Italy and Spain were the sources of the acute and convalescent COVID-19 samples. PBMCs, B-cell-depleted T cells, or T cells provided the cDNA or gDNA that made up the material.

Authors' methods: Scientists estimated how many nucleated cells there were by amplifying reference gene primers. Repertoires were generated with immunoSEQ multiplex PCR, while TCRdb's copy carries only in-frame clones and drops some. That table is the source of V, J and clone size, and D and trimming were worked out from the DNA. The sample has 210,000 or so clones; roughly 86% are singletons. This clone was seen just once. The CDR3 spans 14 residues. The germline V gene encodes CDR1 MDHEN and CDR2 SYDVKM. Trimming cost V 4 bases and J 2 bases, with 8 bases left between them. The receptor was derived from a woman aged 60-70 years with acute or convalescent COVID-19. This chain uses TRBV28 with TRBJ1-4, with no clear D. Sequencing was performed on peripheral blood. In DNA, the CDR3 is TGTGCCAGCAGTTGGGGAGGGACTAATGAAAAACTGTTTTTT. Its protein product is CASSWGGTNEKLFF. Using reference TRBV28 and TRBJ1-4 for the parts outside the CDR3, the full variable domain is DVKVTQSSRYLVKRTGEKVFLECVQDMDHENMFWYRQDPGLGLRLIYFSYDVKMKEKGDIPEGYSVSREKKERFSLILESASTNQTSMYLCASSWGGTNEKLFFGSGTQLSVL.